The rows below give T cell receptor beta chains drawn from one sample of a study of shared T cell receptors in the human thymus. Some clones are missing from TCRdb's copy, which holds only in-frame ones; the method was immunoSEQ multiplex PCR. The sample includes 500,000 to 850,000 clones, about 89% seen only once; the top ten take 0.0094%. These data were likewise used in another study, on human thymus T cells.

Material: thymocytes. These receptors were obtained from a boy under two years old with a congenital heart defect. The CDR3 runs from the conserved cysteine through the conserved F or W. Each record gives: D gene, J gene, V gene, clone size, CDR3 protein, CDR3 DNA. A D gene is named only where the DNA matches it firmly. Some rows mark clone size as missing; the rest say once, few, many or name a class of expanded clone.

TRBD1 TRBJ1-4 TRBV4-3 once CASSQEQGSGKLFF TGCGCCAGCAGCCAGGAACAGGGGAGCGGAAAACTGTTTTTT
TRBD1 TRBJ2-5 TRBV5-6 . CASSHPGPGTGGDQETQYF TGTGCCAGCAGCCACCCTGGTCCTGGGACAGGGGGGGACCAAGAGACCCAGTACTTC
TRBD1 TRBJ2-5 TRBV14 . CASSQEESRDRDFETQYF TGTGCCAGCAGCCAAGAGGAAAGCCGGGACAGGGATTTCGAGACCCAGTACTTC
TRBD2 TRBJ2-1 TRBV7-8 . CASSLGGGSYNEQFF TGTGCCAGCAGCTTAGGCGGGGGCTCCTACAATGAGCAGTTCTTC
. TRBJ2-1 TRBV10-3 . CAISALRSYNEQFF TGTGCCATCAGTGCCCTCCGGTCCTACAATGAGCAGTTCTTC
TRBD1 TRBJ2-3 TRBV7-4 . CASSDPGQGPFTSTDTQYF TGTGCCAGCAGCGATCCGGGACAGGGCCCATTCACTAGCACAGATACGCAGTATTTT
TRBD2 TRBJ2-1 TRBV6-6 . CASRGWTRGLYNEQFF TGTGCCAGCAGGGGATGGACTAGGGGACTTTACAATGAGCAGTTCTTC
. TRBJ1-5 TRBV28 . CASSPQVCGNQPQHF TGTGCCAGCAGTCCCCAGGTGTGCGGCAATCAGCCCCAGCATTTT
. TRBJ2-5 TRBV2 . CASSEGASWETQYF TGTGCCAGCAGTGAAGGCGCTAGCTGGGAGACCCAGTACTTC
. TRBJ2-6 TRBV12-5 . CASGLQAGSSGANVLTF TGTGCTAGTGGTTTGCAGGCCGGGAGCTCTGGGGCCAACGTCCTGACTTTC